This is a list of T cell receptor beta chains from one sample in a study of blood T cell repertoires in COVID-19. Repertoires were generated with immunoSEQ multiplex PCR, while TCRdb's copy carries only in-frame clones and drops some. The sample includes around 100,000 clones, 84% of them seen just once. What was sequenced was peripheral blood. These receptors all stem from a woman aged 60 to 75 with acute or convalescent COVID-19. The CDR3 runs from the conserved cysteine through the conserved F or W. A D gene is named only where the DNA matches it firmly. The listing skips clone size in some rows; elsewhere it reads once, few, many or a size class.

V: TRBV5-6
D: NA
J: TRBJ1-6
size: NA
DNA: TGTGCCAGCAGCTTGGCAGGGGTTGCCTATAATTCACCCCTCCACTTT
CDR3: CASSLAGVAYNSPLHF

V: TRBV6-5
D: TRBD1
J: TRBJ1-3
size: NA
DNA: TGTGCCAGCAGTTACTCGTCAGGGGGAAGTGGAAACACCATATATTTT
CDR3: CASSYSSGGSGNTIYF

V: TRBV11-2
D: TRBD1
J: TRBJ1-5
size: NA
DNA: TGTGCCAGCAGCTCGGACAGGGTAGGACAGCCCCAGCATTTT
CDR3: CASSSDRVGQPQHF

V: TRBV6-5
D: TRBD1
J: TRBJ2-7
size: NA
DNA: TGTGCCAGCAGTAAGGGGACAGGGAAGTACGAGCAGTACTTC
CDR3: CASSKGTGKYEQYF

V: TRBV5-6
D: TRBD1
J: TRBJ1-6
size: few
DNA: TGTGCCAGCAGGCAGACAGGGGACAATTCACCCCTCCACTTT
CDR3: CASRQTGDNSPLHF

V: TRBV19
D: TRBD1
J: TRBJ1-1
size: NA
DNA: TGTGCCAGTAGCCAGACAGGGTGGAACACTGAAGCTTTCTTT
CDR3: CASSQTGWNTEAFF

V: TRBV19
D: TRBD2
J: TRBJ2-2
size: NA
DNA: TGTGCCAGTAGTATTGGACTAGTTACCACCGGGGAGCTGTTTTTT
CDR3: CASSIGLVTTGELFF

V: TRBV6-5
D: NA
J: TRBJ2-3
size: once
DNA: TGTGCCAGCAGCCGGGACAATTCAGATACGCAGTATTTT
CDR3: CASSRDNSDTQYF

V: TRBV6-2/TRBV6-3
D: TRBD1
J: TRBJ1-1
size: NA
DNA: TGTGCCAGCAGTTACAGCGGACAGGGGGCCACTGAAGCTTTCTTT
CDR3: CASSYSGQGATEAFF

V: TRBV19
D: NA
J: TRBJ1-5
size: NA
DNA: TGTGCCAGTAGTATAGCCCCACGGGTACCCAATCAGCCCCAGCATTTT
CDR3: CASSIAPRVPNQPQHF

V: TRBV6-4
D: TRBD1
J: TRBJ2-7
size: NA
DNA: TGTGCCAGCAGTGACTCAGGACAGGGGAGATCCTACGAGCAGTACTTC
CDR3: CASSDSGQGRSYEQYF

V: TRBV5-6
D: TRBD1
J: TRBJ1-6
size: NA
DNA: TGTGCCAGCAGCCCGCGGACAGGGAGATCACCCCTCCACTTT
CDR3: CASSPRTGRSPLHF

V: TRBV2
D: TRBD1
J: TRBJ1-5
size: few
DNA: TGTGCCAGCAGTAAACCAGGGGGCAAAAATCAGCCCCAGCATTTT
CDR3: CASSKPGGKNQPQHF

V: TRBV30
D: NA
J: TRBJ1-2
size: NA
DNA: TGTGCCTGGAGTTCAACAGGGTATGGCTACACCTTC
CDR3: CAWSSTGYGYTF

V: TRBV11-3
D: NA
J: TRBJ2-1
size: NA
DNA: TGTGCCAGCAGCTTAGATCGTACTCGGGAACAGTTCTTC
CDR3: CASSLDRTREQFF

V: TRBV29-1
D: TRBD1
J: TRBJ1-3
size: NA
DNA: TGCAGCGTGACGGACAGGAGCTCTGGAAACACCATATATTTT
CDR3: CSVTDRSSGNTIYF

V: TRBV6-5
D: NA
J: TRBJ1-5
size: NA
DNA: TGTGCCAGCAATGGGCGAGGGCAGAAACATCAGCCCCAGCATTTT
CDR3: CASNGRGQKHQPQHF

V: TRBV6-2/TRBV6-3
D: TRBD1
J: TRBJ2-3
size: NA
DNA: TGTGCCAGCAGTTACGGGACAGCGTCAGATACGCAGTATTTT
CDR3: CASSYGTASDTQYF

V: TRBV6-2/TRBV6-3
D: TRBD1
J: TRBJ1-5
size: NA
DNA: TGTGCCAGCAGTGGACAGGGAGGACGGGTGGGCAATCAGCCCCAGCATTTT
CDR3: CASSGQGGRVGNQPQHF

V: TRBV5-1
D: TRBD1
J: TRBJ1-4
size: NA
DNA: TGCGCCAGCAGCGACCACGGGACAGCCAATGAAAAACTGTTTTTT
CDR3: CASSDHGTANEKLFF

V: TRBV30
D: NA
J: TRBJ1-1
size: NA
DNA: TGTGCCTGGAAACGCGAGGTGAACACTGAAGCTTTCTTT
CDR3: CAWKREVNTEAFF

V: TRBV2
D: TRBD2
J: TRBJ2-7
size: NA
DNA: TGTGCCAGCAGTGTGGGACTAGTCTTAGGCGAGCAGTACTTC
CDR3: CASSVGLVLGEQYF

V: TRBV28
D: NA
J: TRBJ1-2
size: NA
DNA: TGTGCCAGCGCCAGGGACTACTATGGCTACACCTTC
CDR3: CASARDYYGYTF

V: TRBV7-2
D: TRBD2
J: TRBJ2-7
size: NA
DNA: TGTGCCAGCAGCTTAAAGGGACTAGAGTACGAGCAGTACTTC
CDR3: CASSLKGLEYEQYF

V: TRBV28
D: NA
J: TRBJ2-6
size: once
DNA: TGTGCCAGCAGTAGCACCCACGGAGGCTCTGGGGCCAACGTCCTGACTTTC
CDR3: CASSSTHGGSGANVLTF

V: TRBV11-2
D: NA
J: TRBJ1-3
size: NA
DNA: TGTGCCAGCAGCTTAGATCTTACAGCTGGAAACACCATATATTTT
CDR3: CASSLDLTAGNTIYF

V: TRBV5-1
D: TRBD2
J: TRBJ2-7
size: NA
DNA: TGCGCCAGCAGCTCCCATCCGGGACTAGCGGGGCGTAGACAGGGCTACGAGCAGTACTTC
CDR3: CASSSHPGLAGRRQGYEQYF

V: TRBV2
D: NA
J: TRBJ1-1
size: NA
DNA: TGTGCCAGCAGCGATCCGGGAGGGGCAAACACTGAAGCTTTCTTT
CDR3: CASSDPGGANTEAFF

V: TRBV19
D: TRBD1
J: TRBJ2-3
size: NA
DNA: TGTGCCACCGGACAGGGGAGCACAGATACGCAGTATTTT
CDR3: CATGQGSTDTQYF

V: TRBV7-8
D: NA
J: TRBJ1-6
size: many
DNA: TGTGCCAGCAGCCCCTCGGGGGGGTCCTATAATTCACCCCTCCACTTT
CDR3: CASSPSGGSYNSPLHF

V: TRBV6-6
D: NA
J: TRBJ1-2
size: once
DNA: TGTGCCAGCAGCGGGACATCTAGGCCTAACTATGGCTACACCTTC
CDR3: CASSGTSRPNYGYTF

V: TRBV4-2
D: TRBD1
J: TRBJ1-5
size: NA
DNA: TGTGCCAGCAGCCAAGATCGGGACAGCGGTTTTAGCAATCAGCCCCAGCATTTT
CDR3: CASSQDRDSGFSNQPQHF

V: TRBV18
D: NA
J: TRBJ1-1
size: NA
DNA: TGTGCCACCCGAACCCCAGGGTCCCTTAACACTGAAGCTTTCTTT
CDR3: CATRTPGSLNTEAFF

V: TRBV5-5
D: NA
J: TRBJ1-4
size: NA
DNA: TGTGCCAGCAGCTCCGCCGAGTCTAATGAAAAACTGTTTTTT
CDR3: CASSSAESNEKLFF

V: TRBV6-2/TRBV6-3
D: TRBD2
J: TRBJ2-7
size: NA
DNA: TGTGCCAGCAGTCACGGACGACTAGCGGGAACCTACGAGCAGTACTTC
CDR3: CASSHGRLAGTYEQYF

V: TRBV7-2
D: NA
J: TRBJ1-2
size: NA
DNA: TGTGCCAGCAGCTTAGGCAGGAACTATGGCTACACCTTC
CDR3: CASSLGRNYGYTF

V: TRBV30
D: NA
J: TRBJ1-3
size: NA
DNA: TGTGCCTGGAGTGTAATCGCTGGAAACACCATATATTTT
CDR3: CAWSVIAGNTIYF

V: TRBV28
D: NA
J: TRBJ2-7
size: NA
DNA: TGTGCCAGCAGTTTATGGGGGCCGTACGAGCAGTACTTC
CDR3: CASSLWGPYEQYF

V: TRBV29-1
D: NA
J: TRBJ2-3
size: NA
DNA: TGCAGCGTTACAGGGTCTGGCACAGATACGCAGTATTTT
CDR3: CSVTGSGTDTQYF

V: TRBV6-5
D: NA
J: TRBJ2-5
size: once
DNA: TGTGCCAGCAGTCCCCTCCAAGAGACCCAGTACTTC
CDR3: CASSPLQETQYF

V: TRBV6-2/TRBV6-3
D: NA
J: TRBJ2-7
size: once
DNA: TGTGCCAGCAGCCGTACAACGACCTACGAGCAGTACTTC
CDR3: CASSRTTTYEQYF

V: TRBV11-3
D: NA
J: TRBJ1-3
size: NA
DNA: TGTGCCAGCAGCCCCACAGGGACCTCTGGAAACACCATATATTTT
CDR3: CASSPTGTSGNTIYF

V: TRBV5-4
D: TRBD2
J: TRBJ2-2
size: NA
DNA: TGTGCCAGCAGCCTAGCCGGGACTAGATTGACCGGGGAGCTGTTTTTT
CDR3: CASSLAGTRLTGELFF

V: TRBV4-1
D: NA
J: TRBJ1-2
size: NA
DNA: TGCGCCAGCAGCCAAGGTGCGGGAGGAGGCTACACCTTC
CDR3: CASSQGAGGGYTF

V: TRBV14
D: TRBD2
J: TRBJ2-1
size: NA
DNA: TGTGCCAGCAGCCCTGGACTAGCCTACAATGAGCAGTTCTTC
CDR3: CASSPGLAYNEQFF

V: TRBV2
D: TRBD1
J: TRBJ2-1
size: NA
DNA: TGTGCCAGGAGGACAGGAGGAACTACAAATGAGCAGTTCTTC
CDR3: CARRTGGTTNEQFF

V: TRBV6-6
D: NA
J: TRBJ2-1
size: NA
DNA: TGTGCCAGCAGCCGAAGCGGTCTAGCGATGGGTTACAATGAGCAGTTCTTC
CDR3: CASSRSGLAMGYNEQFF

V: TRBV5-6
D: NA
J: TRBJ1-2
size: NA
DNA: TGTGCCAGCAGTACGGGCTATGGCTACACCTTC
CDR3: CASSTGYGYTF

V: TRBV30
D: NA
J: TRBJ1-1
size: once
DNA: TGTGCCTGGAGTCCCGGGTCGTGGGACACTGAAGCTTTCTTT
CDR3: CAWSPGSWDTEAFF

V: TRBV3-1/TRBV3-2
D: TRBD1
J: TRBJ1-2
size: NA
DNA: TGTGCCAGCAGCCCCGGGACAGGGGATGGCTACACCTTC
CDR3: CASSPGTGDGYTF

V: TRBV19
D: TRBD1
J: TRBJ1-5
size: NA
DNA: TGTGCCAGTAGTAGGGACAGGGGTCAGCCCCAGCATTTT
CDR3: CASSRDRGQPQHF

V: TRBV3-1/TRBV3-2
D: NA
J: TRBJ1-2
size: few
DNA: TGTGCCAGCAGCCGAAGTGATCCAGGTCCTTATGGCTACACCTTC
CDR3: CASSRSDPGPYGYTF

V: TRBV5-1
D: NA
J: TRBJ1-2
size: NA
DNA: TGCGCCAGCAGCTGGGGGTTGGGACAAGATAACTATGGCTACACCTTC
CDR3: CASSWGLGQDNYGYTF

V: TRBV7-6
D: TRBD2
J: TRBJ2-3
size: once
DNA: TGTGCCAGCAGCGATCCCGGGACTAGCGAAGATACGCAGTATTTT
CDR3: CASSDPGTSEDTQYF